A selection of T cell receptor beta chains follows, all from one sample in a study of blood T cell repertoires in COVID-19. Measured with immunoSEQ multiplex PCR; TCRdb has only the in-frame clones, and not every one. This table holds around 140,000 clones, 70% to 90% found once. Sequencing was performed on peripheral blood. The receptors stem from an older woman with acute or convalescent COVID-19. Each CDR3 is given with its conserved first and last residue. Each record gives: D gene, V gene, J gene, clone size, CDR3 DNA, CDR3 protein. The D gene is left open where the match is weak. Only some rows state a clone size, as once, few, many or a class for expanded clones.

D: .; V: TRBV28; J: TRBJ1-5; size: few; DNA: TGTGCCAGCAGTCTAACCCCTTGGACAGCGGAAGGCAATCAGCCCCAGCATTTT; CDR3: CASSLTPWTAEGNQPQHF
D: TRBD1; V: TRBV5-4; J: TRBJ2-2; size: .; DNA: TGTGCCAGCAGCCCCGGACAGGGGAGGGGTGGCGGGGAGCTGTTTTTT; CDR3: CASSPGQGRGGGELFF
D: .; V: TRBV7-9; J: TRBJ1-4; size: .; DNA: TGTGCCAGCAGCCCAGCTTCAGGGCCAAATGAAAAACTGTTTTTT; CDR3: CASSPASGPNEKLFF
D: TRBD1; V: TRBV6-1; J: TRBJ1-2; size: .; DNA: TGTGCCAGCAGTGAAACCGGGACAGGGCCTGCCTATGGCTACACCTTC; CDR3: CASSETGTGPAYGYTF
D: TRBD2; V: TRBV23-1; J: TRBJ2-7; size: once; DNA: TGCGCCAGCAGTCCCCCCTTCCAATCCCCGGGACTAGCACTCTGTGAGCAGTACTTC; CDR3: CASSPPFQSPGLALCEQYF
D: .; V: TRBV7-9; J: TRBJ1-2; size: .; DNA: TGTGCCAGCAGCTTAGCGCGAACAGGGAATGGCTACACCTTC; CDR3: CASSLARTGNGYTF
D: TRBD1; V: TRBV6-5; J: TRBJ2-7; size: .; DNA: TGTGCCAGCAGTCTTTATACAGGGGGCTACGAGCAGTACTTC; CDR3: CASSLYTGGYEQYF
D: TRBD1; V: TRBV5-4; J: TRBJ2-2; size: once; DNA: TGTGCCAGCAGCTTTTCTCCGGGACAGGGAAACACCGGGGAGCTGTTTTTT; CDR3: CASSFSPGQGNTGELFF
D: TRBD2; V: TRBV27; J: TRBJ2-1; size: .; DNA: TGTGCCAGCGGGAGGGGCTCCTACAATGAGCAGTTCTTC; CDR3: CASGRGSYNEQFF
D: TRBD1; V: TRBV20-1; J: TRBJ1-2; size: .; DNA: TGCAGTGCAAGGGACAGGGGGCGCTACACCTTC; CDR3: CSARDRGRYTF
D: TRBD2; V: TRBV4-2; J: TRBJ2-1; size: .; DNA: TGTGCCAGCAGCCGCCTTGCTAGCGGGGGGGTCAATGAGCAGTTCTTC; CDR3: CASSRLASGGVNEQFF
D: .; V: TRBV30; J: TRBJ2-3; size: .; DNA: TGTGCCTGGAGTGTCGGCCAGCACGGGACAGATACGCAGTATTTT; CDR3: CAWSVGQHGTDTQYF
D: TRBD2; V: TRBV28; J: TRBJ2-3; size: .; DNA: TGTGCCAGCAGTTCCCCGGGACTAGCGGGGGTAGATACGCAGTATTTT; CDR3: CASSSPGLAGVDTQYF
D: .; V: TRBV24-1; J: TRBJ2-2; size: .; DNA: TGTGCCACCAGGCAGGGGAACACCGGGGAGCTGTTTTTT; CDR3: CATRQGNTGELFF
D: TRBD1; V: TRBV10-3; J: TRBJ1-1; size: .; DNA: TGTGCCATCAGTCCAAGGGGCACGGGACAGGAAAACACTGAAGCTTTCTTT; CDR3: CAISPRGTGQENTEAFF
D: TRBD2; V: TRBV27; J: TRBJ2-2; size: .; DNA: TGTGCCAGCATTCCCATCCTAGCGGGGGGGCACGGCGGGGAGCTGTTTTTT; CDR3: CASIPILAGGHGGELFF
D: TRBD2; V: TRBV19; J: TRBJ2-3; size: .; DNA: TGTGCCAGTAGTACCCCAGCGGGGGGTGTTACAGATACGCAGTATTTT; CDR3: CASSTPAGGVTDTQYF
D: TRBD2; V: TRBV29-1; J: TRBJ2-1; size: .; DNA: TGCAGCGTTGCTCTAGCGGGTTATTCTGAGGATGAGCAGTTCTTC; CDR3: CSVALAGYSEDEQFF
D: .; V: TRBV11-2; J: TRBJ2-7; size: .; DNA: TGTGCCAGCAGCCGCAGCTACGAGCAGTACTTC; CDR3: CASSRSYEQYF
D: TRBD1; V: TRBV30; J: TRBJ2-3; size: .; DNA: TGTGCCTGGAGTAACAGGGGGCAAGATACGCAGTATTTT; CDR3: CAWSNRGQDTQYF
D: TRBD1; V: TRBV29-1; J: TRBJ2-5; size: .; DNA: TGCAGCGTATCTCGGGACAGGGGGCGAGAGACCCAGTACTTC; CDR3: CSVSRDRGRETQYF
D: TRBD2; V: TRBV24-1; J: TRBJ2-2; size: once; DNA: TGTGCCACCAGTGATTTGCCGTGGACCGGGACTAGCGGGGGGTGGACCGGGGAGCTGTTTTTT; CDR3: CATSDLPWTGTSGGWTGELFF
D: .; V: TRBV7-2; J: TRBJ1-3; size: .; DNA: TGTGCCAGCAGTACCGTAGCGGAGGCTCGGGGAGGAAACACCATATATTTT; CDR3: CASSTVAEARGGNTIYF
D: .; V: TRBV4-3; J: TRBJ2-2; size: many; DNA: TGCGCCAGCAGCGCGAGGGTACTCACCGGGGAGCTGTTTTTT; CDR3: CASSARVLTGELFF
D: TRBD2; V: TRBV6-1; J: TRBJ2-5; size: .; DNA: TGTGCCAGCAGTGAAGCAGGGACTAGCGGGGTAGAGACCCAGTACTTC; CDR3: CASSEAGTSGVETQYF
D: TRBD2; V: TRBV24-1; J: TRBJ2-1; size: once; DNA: TGTGCCACCAGTGAGCGGGGGGGATCCTACAATGAGCAGTTCTTC; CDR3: CATSERGGSYNEQFF
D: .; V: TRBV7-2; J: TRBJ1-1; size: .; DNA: TGTGCCAGCAGCTTACAAACGCGCCTTTCCACTGAAGCTTTCTTT; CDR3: CASSLQTRLSTEAFF
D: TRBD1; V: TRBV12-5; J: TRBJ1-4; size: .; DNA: TGTGCTAGTGGATTGGAGACAGGGAGAGGAGAAAAACTGTTTTTT; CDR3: CASGLETGRGEKLFF
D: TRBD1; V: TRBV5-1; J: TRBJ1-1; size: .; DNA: TGCGCCAGCAGCTTACAGGGGGCGAGCACTGAAGCTTTCTTT; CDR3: CASSLQGASTEAFF
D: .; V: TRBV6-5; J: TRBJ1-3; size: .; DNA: TGTGCCAGCAGTTGGGGAACAGGACACTCTGGAAACACCATATATTTT; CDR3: CASSWGTGHSGNTIYF
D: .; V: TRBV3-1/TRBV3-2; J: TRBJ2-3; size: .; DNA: TGTGCCAGCAGCAACAGGAGAACCAGCACAGATACGCAGTATTTT; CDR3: CASSNRRTSTDTQYF
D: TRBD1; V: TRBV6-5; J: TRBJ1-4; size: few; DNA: TGTGCCAGCAGAATGGACAGGGTGGGAGAAAAACTGTTTTTT; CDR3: CASRMDRVGEKLFF
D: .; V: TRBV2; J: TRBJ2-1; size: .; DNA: TGTGCCAGCAGTGAAATTAGGGGAACCTACAATGAGCAGTTCTTC; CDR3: CASSEIRGTYNEQFF
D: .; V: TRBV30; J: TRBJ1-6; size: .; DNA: TGTGCCTGGAGGAGCTCCTATAATTCACCCCTCCACTTT; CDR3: CAWRSSYNSPLHF
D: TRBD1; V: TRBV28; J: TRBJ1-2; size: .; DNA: TGTGCCAGCAGCCCCCAACCCGGGACAGGGCTCAAGAATGGCTACACCTTC; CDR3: CASSPQPGTGLKNGYTF
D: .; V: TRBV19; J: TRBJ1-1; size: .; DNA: TGTGCCAGTAGTATTTCGGAATGGGCGAACACTGAAGCTTTCTTT; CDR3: CASSISEWANTEAFF
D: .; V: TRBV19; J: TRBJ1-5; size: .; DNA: TGTGCCAGTAGTAATATTCAACTTTATAGCAATCAGCCCCAGCATTTT; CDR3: CASSNIQLYSNQPQHF
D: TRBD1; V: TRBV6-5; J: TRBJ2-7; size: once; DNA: TGTGCCAGCAGGGCCGGGACAGGGGCTTCCTACGAGCAGTACTTC; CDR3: CASRAGTGASYEQYF
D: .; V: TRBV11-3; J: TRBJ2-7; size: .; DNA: TGTGCCAGCAGCTTATCGGGCCGAACGCAGGGGACCGAGCAGTACTTC; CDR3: CASSLSGRTQGTEQYF
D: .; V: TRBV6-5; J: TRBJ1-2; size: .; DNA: TGTGCCAGCAGCCTGGGAGGCTTTAACTATGGCTACACCTTC; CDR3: CASSLGGFNYGYTF
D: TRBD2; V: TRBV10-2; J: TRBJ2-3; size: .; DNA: TGCGCCAGCAAGGAAACTAGCGGGGTCACAGATACGCAGTATTTT; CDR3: CASKETSGVTDTQYF
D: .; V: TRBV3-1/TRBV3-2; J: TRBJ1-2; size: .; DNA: TGTGCCAGCAGCCCCCTAGGGGTACACTATGGCTACACCTTC; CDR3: CASSPLGVHYGYTF
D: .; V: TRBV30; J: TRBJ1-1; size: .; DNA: TGTGCCTGGAGTGTACGGGGGACTGAAGCTTTCTTT; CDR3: CAWSVRGTEAFF
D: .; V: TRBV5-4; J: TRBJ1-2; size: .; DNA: TGTGCCAGCAGCTTCACAGGGATGGCTCGGGACTATGGCTACACCTTC; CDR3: CASSFTGMARDYGYTF
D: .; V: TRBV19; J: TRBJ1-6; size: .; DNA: TGTGCCAGTAGTCCCCCGGGGGGCGGTAATTCACCCCTCCACTTT; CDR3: CASSPPGGGNSPLHF
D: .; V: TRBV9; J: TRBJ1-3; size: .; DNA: TGTGCCAGCAGCTCCAACGGGGGAACGGGCGGGAACACCATATATTTT; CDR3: CASSSNGGTGGNTIYF
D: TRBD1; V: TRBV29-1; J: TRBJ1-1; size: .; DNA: TGCAGCGTTCCGACAGGGGGAACTGAAGCTTTCTTT; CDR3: CSVPTGGTEAFF
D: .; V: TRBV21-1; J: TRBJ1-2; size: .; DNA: TGTGCCAGCAGCAAAGCTATCGGCAGGGGGCAAGGCTACACCTTC; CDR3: CASSKAIGRGQGYTF
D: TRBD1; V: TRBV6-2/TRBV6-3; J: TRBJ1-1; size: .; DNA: TGTGCCAGCAGTGACAGGGATGTGCCTGAAGCTTTCTTT; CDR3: CASSDRDVPEAFF
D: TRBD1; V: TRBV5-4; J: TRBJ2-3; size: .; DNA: TGTGCCAGCAGCATCCGGGACAGGGGGAGAGATACGCAGTATTTT; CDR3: CASSIRDRGRDTQYF
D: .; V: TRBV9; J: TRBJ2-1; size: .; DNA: TGTGCCAGCAGCGTAGCTACGGGGATTGAGCAGTTCTTC; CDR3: CASSVATGIEQFF
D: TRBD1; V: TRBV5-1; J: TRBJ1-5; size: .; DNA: TGCGCCAGCAGCTTAGGGACAGGGGACCAGCCCCAGCATTTT; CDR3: CASSLGTGDQPQHF
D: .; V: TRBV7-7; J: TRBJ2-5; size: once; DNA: TGTGCTAGCAGCTTAGAGCCAGCGGTACAAGAGACCCAGTACTTC; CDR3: CASSLEPAVQETQYF
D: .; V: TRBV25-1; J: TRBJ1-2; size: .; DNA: TGTGCCAGCGGATCCCAGGTCGATGGCTACACCTTC; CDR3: CASGSQVDGYTF